One and the same sample provided the 9 T cell receptor beta chains below, sequenced in a study of blood T cell repertoires in COVID-19. Only in-frame clones appear in the TCRdb table, and some are missing; sequencing was by immunoSEQ multiplex PCR. Of more than 140,000 clones detected, around 81% appear once; the ten largest clones hold roughly 1.6%. The sequencing input was peripheral blood. The receptors come from a human donor in a cohort sampled during active COVID-19.

This clone has a handful of counts. The rearrangement links TRBV29-1 to TRBJ1-6; TRBD1 is a possible D gene (5 bases). The CDR3 consists of 14 residues. The germline V gene encodes CDR1 SQVTM and CDR2 ANQGSEA. V gave up 7 bases and J gave up 2 bases, with 12 bases separating them. CDR3 region: CSGRTPAYNSPLHF. The CDR3 DNA sequence: TGCAGCGGCAGGACACCCGCCTATAATTCACCCCTCCACTTT. Supplemented by reference TRBV29-1 and TRBJ1-6, the full variable domain reads SAVISQKPSRDICQRGTSLTIQCQVDSQVTMMFWYRQQPGQSLTLIATANQGSEATYESGFVIDKFPISRPNLTFSTLTVSNMSPEDSSIYLCSGRTPAYNSPLHFGNGTRLTVT.

The V call is TRBV7-2, the J call TRBJ1-5; 10 bases align to TRBD1. CDR3 length equals 14 residues. V shed 5 bases and J 4 bases; nucleotides not matched to a gene: 2. The germline gives CDR1 SGHTA, CDR2 FQGNSA. The DNA for the CDR3 is TGTGCCAGCAGCCTGGGACAGGGGAATCAGCCCCAGCATTTT. This encodes CASSLGQGNQPQHF.

V and J are TRBV9 and TRBJ2-2; D gene unclear. The CDR3 loop spans 13 amino acids. The germline V gene has CDR1 SGDLS and CDR2 YYNGEE. The germline V and J ends were trimmed by 0 bases and 9 bases, with 9 bases remaining between them. CDR3 loop: CASSVEWARELFF. The CDR3 DNA reads TGTGCCAGCAGCGTAGAATGGGCCCGGGAGCTGTTTTTT.

The chain uses TRBV5-6 and TRBJ1-2, with D maybe TRBD1 (6 bases). The CDR3 sequence is 12 residues long. The V end was cut by 0 bases, the J end by 8 bases, with 8 bases between. CDR1 is SGHDT and CDR2 is YYEEEE in the germline V gene. The CDR3 protein is CASSLADRGYTF. CDR3 nucleotide sequence: TGTGCCAGCAGCTTGGCCGACAGGGGCTACACCTTC.

In this sample, this clone turned up a few times. This sequence joins TRBV6-5 and TRBJ1-2, with D uncertain. Germline CDR1 is MNHEY and CDR2 is SVGAGI. Trimming cost V 7 bases and J 8 bases, with 14 bases left between them. The length of the CDR3 is 12 residues. The CDR3 loop reads CASTAGGRGYTF. CDR3 DNA: TGTGCCAGCACAGCCGGAGGGAGGGGCTACACCTTC.

The chain has TRBV6-5 and TRBJ1-5, with D maybe TRBD1 (5 bases). The length of the CDR3 is 15 residues. The germline V gene encodes CDR1 MNHEY and CDR2 SVGAGI. Trimming took 5 bases from V and 6 from J, leaving 17 bases between them. This CDR3 is CASSPTRQGSQPQHF. The CDR3 DNA sequence: TGTGCCAGCAGTCCAACCCGGCAGGGAAGTCAGCCCCAGCATTTT.

The chain recombines TRBV6-5 with TRBJ2-7; tentative D call: TRBD2 (5 bases). This CDR3 is built from 15 residues. The germline V gene encodes CDR1 MNHEY and CDR2 SVGAGI. V was trimmed by 0 bases and J by 0 bases, leaving 9 bases between them. This CDR3 is CASSYSPGNSYEQYF. The CDR3 DNA reads TGTGCCAGCAGTTACTCGCCGGGGAACTCCTACGAGCAGTACTTC.

V gene TRBV9 combines with J gene TRBJ1-2; TRBD1 aligns across 9 bases. Germline loops: CDR1 SGDLS, CDR2 YYNGEE. V lost 1 base to trimming and J lost 4 bases; unmatched junction nucleotides: 5. CDR3 length: 15 residues. The CDR3 sequence: CASSVTGGRAYGYTF. The DNA for the CDR3 is TGTGCCAGCAGCGTAACAGGGGGCCGGGCCTATGGCTACACCTTC.

V is TRBV30 and J is TRBJ1-6, with TRBD1 identical over 7 bases. CDR1 is GTSNPN, CDR2 SVGIG, per germline (reference sequence). V shed 5 bases, J shed 8 bases, and the junction held 6 bases outside the gene matches. The CDR3 contains 13 residues. The CDR3 region is CAWGPQGDSPLHF. DNA of the CDR3: TGTGCCTGGGGTCCCCAGGGGGATTCACCCCTCCACTTT. The full variable domain, rest sourced from reference TRBV30 and TRBJ1-6, is SQTIHQWPATLVQPVGSPLSLECTVEGTSNPNLYWYRQAAGRGLQLLFYSVGIGQISSEVPQNLSASRPQDRQFILSSKKLLLSDSGFYLCAWGPQGDSPLHFGNGTRLTVT.